The clone carrying this T cell receptor (beta chain) has ten or more counts. The antigen remains undetermined. CDR3 length equals 14 residues. The junction had 13 bases not matched to a gene; V was cut back by 5 bases and J by 11 bases. This record belongs to a study of human T cells and chemical hapten exposure. Noted time point: patch test 3, about 24 weeks after DPC sensitization. Treatment: therapeutic diphenylcyclopropenone sensitization with weekly scalp DPC. The template was total RNA from unfractionated whole blood. Whole-study results and caveats: The formation of large CDR3 similarity clusters by expanded TCRs significantly exceeded that of controls.

TCRdb re-derived calls from the RACE reads in MiXCR, one entry per CDR3 protein. Found here are 30,000 to 40,000 distinct CDR3 sequences, about 13% of them singletons; the top ten hold 2% to 2.5%. The chain has TRBV12-3 or TRBV12-4 and TRBJ2-3; TRBD1 matches at 7 bases. The clonotype was recovered from a woman aged 40 to 50 with alopecia areata. Some clones in this sample may be carry-over from other donors' samples. Sequencing was performed on whole blood, taken in connection with sensitization to the hapten diphenylcyclopropenone (DPC). The chain's CDR3 is CASSLGRKGAGQYF. CDR3 DNA: TGTGCCAGCAGTCTTGGTCGGAAGGGGGCAGGGCAGTATTTT.